The entry that follows covers one TCR beta chain sequence. This sample is part of a study of OX40 agonist ivuxolimab in advanced cancers. Study-level background: The drug used for patients, ivuxolimab, was an agonistic anti-OX40 (CD134) antibody. Enrollees could have had prior anti-PD-1, anti-PD-L1 or anti-CTLA-4 therapy, which roughly 40% had received.

Clones were sequenced by immunoSEQ multiplex PCR, and TCRdb holds only the in-frame ones, with some missing. The sample lists 89,000 or so clones, about 90% occurring once. The ends were cut back, 4 bases at V and 0 bases at J, with 8 bases in the middle. The germline gives CDR1 SGDLS, CDR2 YYNGEE. The CDR3 sequence is 14 residues long. Peripheral blood came from all dose cohorts at three timepoints. The chain uses TRBV9 and TRBJ1-3; D is unclear. The sample here was CD4+ or CD8+ T cells sorted from blood, taken in a trial of the OX40 agonist ivuxolimab. The sequence derives from an adult with an advanced solid tumor such as melanoma, head and neck, liver or kidney cancer. In DNA form, the CDR3 reads TGTGCCAGCAGCCCTCCCGTCTCTGGAAACACCATATATTTT. This codes for CASSPPVSGNTIYF.